This T cell receptor (beta chain) originates from a study of OX40 agonist ivuxolimab in advanced cancers. General study results and limits: It was not determined which antigens were specifically recognized by the peripheral T cells that had undergone clonal expansion.

Remarks on this clone: The antigen is unknown.

The length of the CDR3 is 15 residues. Trimming removed 5 bases from V and 9 bases from J; junction bases left unmatched: 11. Germline CDR1 and CDR2: SQVTM and ANQGSEA. Sequencing used immunoSEQ multiplex PCR; TCRdb keeps in-frame clones, though not all of them. The data contain more than 65,000 clones, roughly nine tenths of them singletons. The source material was CD4+ or CD8+ T cells sorted from blood, sampled in a trial of the OX40 agonist ivuxolimab. This chain uses TRBV29-1 with TRBJ2-1; 12 bases fit TRBD2. The source is an adult with an advanced solid tumor such as melanoma, head and neck, liver or kidney cancer. The CDR3 region is CSVSARTSGETEQFF. Written as DNA, the CDR3 is TGCAGCGTTTCCGCTCGGACTAGCGGGGAGACTGAGCAGTTCTTC.